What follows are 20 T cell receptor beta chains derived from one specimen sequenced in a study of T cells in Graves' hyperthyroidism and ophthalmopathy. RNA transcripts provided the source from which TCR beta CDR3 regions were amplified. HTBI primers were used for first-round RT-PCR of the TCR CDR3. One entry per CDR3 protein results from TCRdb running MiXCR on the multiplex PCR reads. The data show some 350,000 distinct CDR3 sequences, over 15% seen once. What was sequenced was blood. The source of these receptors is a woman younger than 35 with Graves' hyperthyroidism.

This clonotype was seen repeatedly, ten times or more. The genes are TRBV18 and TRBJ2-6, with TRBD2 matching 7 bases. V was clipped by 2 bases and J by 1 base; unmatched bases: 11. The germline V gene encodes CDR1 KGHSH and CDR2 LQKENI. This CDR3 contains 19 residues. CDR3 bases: TGTGCCAGCTCACCAGTCCTAGCGGCCATCGGATCTGGGGCCAACGTCCTGACTTTC. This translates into CASSPVLAAIGSGANVLTF.

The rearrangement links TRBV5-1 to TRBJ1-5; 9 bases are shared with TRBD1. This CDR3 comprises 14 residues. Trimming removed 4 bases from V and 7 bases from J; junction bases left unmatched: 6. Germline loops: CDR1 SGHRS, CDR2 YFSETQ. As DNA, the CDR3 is TGCGCCAGCAGCCCAGGGACAGGGAAGCAGCCCCAGCATTTT. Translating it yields CASSPGTGKQPQHF.

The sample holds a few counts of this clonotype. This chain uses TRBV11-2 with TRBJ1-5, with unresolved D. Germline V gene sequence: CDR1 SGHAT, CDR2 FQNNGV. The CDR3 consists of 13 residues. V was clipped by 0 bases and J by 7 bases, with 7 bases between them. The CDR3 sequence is CASSLETGQPQHF. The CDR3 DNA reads TGTGCCAGCAGCTTAGAGACGGGCCAGCCCCAGCATTTT.

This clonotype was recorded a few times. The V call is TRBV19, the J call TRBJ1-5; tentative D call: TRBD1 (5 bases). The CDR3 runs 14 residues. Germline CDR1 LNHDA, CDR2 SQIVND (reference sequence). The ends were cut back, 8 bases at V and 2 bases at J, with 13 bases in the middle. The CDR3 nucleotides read TGTGCCAGTGGGGACTTCTGGGGCAATCAGCCCCAGCATTTT. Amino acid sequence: CASGDFWGNQPQHF.

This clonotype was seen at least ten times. CDR3 DNA sequence: TGTGCCAGCAGTTACTCTCGCAGGGCGTATAATTCACCCCTCCACTTT. Its translation: CASSYSRRAYNSPLHF. The chain recombines TRBV6-5 with TRBJ1-6; D possibly corresponds to TRBD1 (5 bases). Trimming pared 0 bases from V and 4 bases from J, leaving 10 bases between. The germline V gene has CDR1 MNHEY and CDR2 SVGAGI. CDR3 length equals 16 residues.

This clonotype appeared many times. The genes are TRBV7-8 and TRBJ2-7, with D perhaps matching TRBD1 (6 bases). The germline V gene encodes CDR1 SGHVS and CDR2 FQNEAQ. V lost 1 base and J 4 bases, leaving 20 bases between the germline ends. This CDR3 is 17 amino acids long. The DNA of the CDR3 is TGTGCCAGCAGCTTAGGCGACCCGCCACAGGGTGGATACGAGCAGTACTTC. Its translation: CASSLGDPPQGGYEQYF.

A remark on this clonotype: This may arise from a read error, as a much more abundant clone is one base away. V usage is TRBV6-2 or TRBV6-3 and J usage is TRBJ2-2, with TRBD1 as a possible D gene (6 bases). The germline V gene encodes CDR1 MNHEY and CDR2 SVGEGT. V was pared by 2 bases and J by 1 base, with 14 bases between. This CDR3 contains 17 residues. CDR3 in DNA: TGTGCCAGCAGTTACCTCCCGGGACAAGTGAACACCGGGGAGCTGTTTTTT. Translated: CASSYLPGQVNTGELFF.

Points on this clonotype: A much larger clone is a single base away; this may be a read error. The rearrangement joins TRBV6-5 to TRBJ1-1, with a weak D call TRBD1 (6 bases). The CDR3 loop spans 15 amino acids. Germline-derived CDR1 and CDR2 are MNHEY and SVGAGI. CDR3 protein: CASSYAGELNTESFF. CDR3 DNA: TGTGCCAGCAGTTATGCAGGGGAATTGAACACTGAATCTTTCTTT.

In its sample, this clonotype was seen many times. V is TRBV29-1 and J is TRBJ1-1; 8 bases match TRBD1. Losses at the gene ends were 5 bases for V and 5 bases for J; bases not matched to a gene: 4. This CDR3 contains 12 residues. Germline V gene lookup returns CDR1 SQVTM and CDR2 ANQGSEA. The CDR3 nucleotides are TGCAGCGTTCACAGGGGGGGGACTGAAGCTTTCTTT. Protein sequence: CSVHRGGTEAFF.

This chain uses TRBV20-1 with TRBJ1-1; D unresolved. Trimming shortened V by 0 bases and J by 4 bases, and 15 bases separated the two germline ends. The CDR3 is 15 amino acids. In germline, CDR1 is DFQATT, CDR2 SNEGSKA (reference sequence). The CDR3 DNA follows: TGCAGTGCTAGAGATCCCAGGAAGGGAGGCACTGAAGCTTTCTTT. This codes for CSARDPRKGGTEAFF.

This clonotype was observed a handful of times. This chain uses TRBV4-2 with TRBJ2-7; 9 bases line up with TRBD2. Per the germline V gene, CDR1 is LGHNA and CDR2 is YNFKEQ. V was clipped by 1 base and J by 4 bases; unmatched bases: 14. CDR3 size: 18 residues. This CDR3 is CASSQASGRIGGMYEQYF. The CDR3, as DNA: TGTGCCAGCAGCCAAGCCAGCGGGAGGATCGGGGGTATGTACGAGCAGTACTTC.

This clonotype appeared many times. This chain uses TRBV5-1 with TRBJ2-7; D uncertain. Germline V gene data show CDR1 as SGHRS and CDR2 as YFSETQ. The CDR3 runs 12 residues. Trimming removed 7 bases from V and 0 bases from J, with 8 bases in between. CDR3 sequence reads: CASGESSYEQYF. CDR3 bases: TGCGCCAGCGGGGAAAGCTCCTACGAGCAGTACTTC.

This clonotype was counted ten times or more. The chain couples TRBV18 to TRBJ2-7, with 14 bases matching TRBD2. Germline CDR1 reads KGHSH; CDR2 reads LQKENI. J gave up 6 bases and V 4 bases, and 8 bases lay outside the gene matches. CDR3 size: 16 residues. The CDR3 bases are TGTGCCAGCTCACTGACCGGACTAGCGGGGGGACGCGAGCAGTACTTC. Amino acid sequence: CASSLTGLAGGREQYF.

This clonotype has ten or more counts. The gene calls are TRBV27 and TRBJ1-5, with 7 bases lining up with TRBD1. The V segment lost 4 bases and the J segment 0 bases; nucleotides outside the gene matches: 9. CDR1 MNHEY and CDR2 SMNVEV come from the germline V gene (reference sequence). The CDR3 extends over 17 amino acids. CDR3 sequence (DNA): TGTGCCAGCAGTTCTATTGGGACAGTCTATAGCAATCAGCCCCAGCATTTT. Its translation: CASSSIGTVYSNQPQHF.

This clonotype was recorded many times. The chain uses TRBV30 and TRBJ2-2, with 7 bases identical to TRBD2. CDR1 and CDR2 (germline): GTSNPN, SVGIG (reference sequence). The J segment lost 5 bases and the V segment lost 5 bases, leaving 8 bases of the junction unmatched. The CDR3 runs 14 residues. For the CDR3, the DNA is TGTGCCTGGGACTCGGGGGGACGGACCGGGGAGCTGTTTTTT. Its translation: CAWDSGGRTGELFF.

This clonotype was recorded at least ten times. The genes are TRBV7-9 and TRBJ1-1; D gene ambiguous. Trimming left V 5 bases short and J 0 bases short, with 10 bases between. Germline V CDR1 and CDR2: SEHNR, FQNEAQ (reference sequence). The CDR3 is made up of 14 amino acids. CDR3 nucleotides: TGTGCCAGCAGCCGATCCGCCATGAACACTGAAGCTTTCTTT. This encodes CASSRSAMNTEAFF. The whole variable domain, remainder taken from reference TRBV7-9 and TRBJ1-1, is DTGVSQNPRHKITKRGQNVTFRCDPISEHNRLYWYRQTLGQGPEFLTYFQNEAQLEKSRLLSDRFSAERPKGSFSTLEIQRTEQGDSAMYLCASSRSAMNTEAFFGQGTRLTVV.

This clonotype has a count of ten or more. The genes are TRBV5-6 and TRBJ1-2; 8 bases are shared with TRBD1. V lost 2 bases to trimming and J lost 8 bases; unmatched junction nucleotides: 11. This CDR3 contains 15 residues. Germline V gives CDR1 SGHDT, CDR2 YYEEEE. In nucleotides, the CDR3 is TGTGCCAGCAGCTTCCAGGGACAGGCCGAATGGGGCTACACCTTC. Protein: CASSFQGQAEWGYTF.

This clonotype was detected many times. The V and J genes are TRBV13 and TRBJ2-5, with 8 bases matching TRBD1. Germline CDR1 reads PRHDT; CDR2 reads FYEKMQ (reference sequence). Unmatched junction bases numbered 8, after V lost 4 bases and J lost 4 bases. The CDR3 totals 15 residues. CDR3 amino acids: CASSSTRGQGETQYF. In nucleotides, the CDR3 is TGTGCCAGCAGCTCAACCCGTGGACAGGGAGAGACCCAGTACTTC.

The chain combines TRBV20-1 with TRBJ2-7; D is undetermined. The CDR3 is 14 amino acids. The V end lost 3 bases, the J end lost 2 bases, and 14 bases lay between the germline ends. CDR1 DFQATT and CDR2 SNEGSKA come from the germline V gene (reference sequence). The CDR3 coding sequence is TGCAGTGCTAGTCGCCTTCTAGGGACCTACGAGCAGTACTTC. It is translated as CSASRLLGTYEQYF.

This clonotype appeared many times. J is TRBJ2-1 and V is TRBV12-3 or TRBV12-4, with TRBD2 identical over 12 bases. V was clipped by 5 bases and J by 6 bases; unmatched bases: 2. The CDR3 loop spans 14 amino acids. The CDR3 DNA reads TGTGCCAGCAGTCCTAGCGGGGGGGCCAATGAGCAGTTCTTC. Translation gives CASSPSGGANEQFF.